This TCR beta chain was identified during a study of blood T cell repertoires in COVID-19 (dated by TCRdb to between 2020 and 2021). At the level of the whole study: Collaborator samples came from the United States, Italy and Spain and covered acute and convalescent phases of COVID-19. The prospective study material was composed of cDNA or gDNA derived from T cells, B-cell-depleted T cells, or PBMCs. Subjects who had been exposed to COVID-19, were actively infected with it, or had recovered from it provided the deeply sampled blood TCRbeta repertoires that made up the dataset. The repertoires were released in a freely available public database meant as a resource for research on the immune response to SARS-CoV-2. The samples were drawn from two sources: the first 160 participants of the ongoing ImmuneRACE study, and fewer than 1,500 subjects contributed by 6 global collaborators. Sample metadata almost always included a de-identified subject ID, COVID-19 status, age in years and sex. HLA class I and class II types, where available, came from metadata supplied by the sample provider rather than from assay-based typing. Results the study describes overall, beyond this receptor: The quantity of clinical and demographic metadata differed by source and by participant and was supplied without curation.

In regard to this clone: The antigen it recognizes is unknown. Base qualities are not recorded, but no much larger clone differs from it by a single base.

TCRbeta CDR3 regions were amplified from genomic DNA using the immunoSEQ Assay, a bias-controlled multiplex PCR. On the study's bioinformatics: The number of nucleated cells in each sample was estimated from the amplification of reference gene primers within the assay. To quantify the absolute abundance of each unique TCRbeta CDR3 rearrangement, sequence reads were collapsed and filtered. Productive Simpson clonality was computed per sample as the square root of Simpson's diversity index over productive rearrangements. TCRdb's version of the immuneACCESS table is confined to in-frame rearrangements and falls short of the full clone set. An unresolved V gene accounts for under half of the shortfall where checked; the remainder is of unknown origin. Clonal size and the V and J genes are those of that table, whereas D and trimming came from the DNA. The sample profile shows 280,000 or so clones; 89% of them were found once. The ten most abundant clones make up around 12% of the sample.

The collaborating institutions used their own protocols to collect whole blood in K2EDTA tubes. For TCRbeta analysis, collaborator samples were shipped as frozen whole blood, as isolated PBMCs, or as DNA extracted from either sample type. From the germline V gene, CDR1 is SNHLY and CDR2 is FYNNEI. The germline ends are 9 bases apart after V is trimmed by 2 bases and J by 1 base. The CDR3 covers 15 residues, taking in both the cysteine and the phenylalanine. Kept here is only the CDR3 DNA, which spans 45 bases and is read in frame from base 1. The chain was built from TRBV2 and TRBJ1-3, and TRBD1 may be the D gene, going by 6 matching bases. Sequencing input: peripheral blood. This sequence was found in a woman aged 60-70 years with acute or convalescent COVID-19. The CDR3 region reads CASSERGGSGNTIYF. The DNA reads as follows: TGTGCCAGCAGTGAAAGAGGGGGTTCTGGAAACACCATATATTTT.